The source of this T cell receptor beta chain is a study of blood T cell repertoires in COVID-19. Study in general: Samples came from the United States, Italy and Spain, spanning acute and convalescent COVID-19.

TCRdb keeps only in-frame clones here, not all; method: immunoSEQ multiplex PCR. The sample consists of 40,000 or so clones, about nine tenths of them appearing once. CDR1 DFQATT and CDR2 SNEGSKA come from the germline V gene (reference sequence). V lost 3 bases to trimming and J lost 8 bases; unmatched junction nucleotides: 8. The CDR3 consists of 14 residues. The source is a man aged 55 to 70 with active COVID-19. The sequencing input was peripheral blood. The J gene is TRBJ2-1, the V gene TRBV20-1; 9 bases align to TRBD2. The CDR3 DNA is TGCAGTGCTAGTAAGAGCGGGAGGTTCGATGAGCAGTTCTTC. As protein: CSASKSGRFDEQFF.